This passage covers 27 T cell receptor beta chains from one sample sequenced in a study of CD8+ T cells in alopecia areata. cDNA reverse transcribed from extracted RNA served as the sequencing template. The repertoire was sequenced with immunoSEQ multiplex PCR; TCRdb's copy has only in-frame clones and lacks some. The sample carries roughly 230,000 clones, 43% recorded once. The treatment here: oral pan-JAK inhibitor, 5-10 mg twice daily. The sequenced sample was CD4+ T cells sorted from blood, obtained at approximately week 37, from a patient treated with tofacitinib. These receptors were obtained from a human donor with alopecia areata.

The chain couples TRBV11-2 to TRBJ1-1, with 9 bases aligning to TRBD1. V was pared by 5 bases and J by 5 bases, with 9 bases of the junction left unmatched. The CDR3 sequence is 15 residues long. Germline V lookup: CDR1 SGHAT, CDR2 FQNNGV. As DNA, the CDR3 is TGTGCCAGCAGCGAGAACAGGGGGCAGCAAACTGAAGCTTTCTTT. Translating gives CASSENRGQQTEAFF.

This clone was picked up a small number of times. The J gene is TRBJ1-2, the V gene TRBV27, with D tentatively TRBD1 (5 bases). V lost 3 bases, J lost 2 bases, and 13 bases lay in between. The CDR3 has 15 residues. Germline assignment: CDR1 MNHEY and CDR2 SMNVEV (reference sequence). Here the CDR3 DNA reads TGTGCCAGCAGTTTGGGGGACTTGTTCAACTATGGCTACACCTTC. Amino acids: CASSLGDLFNYGYTF.

The J gene is TRBJ1-2, the V gene TRBV7-2; 8 bases match TRBD1. The CDR3 length is 14 residues. CDR1 and CDR2 from the germline V gene are SGHTA and FQGNSA. The V segment lost 1 base and the J segment 8 bases; nucleotides outside the gene matches: 6. The CDR3 region has the DNA TGTGCCAGCAGCTTAGACAGGGGGAACCCCGGCTACACCTTC. This codes for CASSLDRGNPGYTF.

The sample holds a few counts of this clone. This CDR3 reads CASSQDRRQGAGKDEQFF. CDR3 sequence (DNA): TGCGCCAGCAGCCAAGATCGGAGACAGGGGGCCGGAAAGGATGAGCAGTTCTTC. The chain employs TRBV4-1 and TRBJ2-1; 10 nucleotides agree with TRBD1. In germline, CDR1 is MGHRA, CDR2 YSYEKL. V dropped 0 bases and J dropped 8; count of bases not matched to a gene: 13. The length of the CDR3 is 18 residues.

CDR3 nucleotides: TGTGCCAGCAGCTTACTAGGGGGCGGGGAGCTGTTTTTT. Translated: CASSLLGGGELFF. The V and J genes are TRBV7-6 and TRBJ2-2, with a possible D match to TRBD1 (6 bases). The CDR3 contains 13 residues. The germline V gene encodes CDR1 SGHVS and CDR2 FNYEAQ. Trimming took 2 bases from V and 7 from J, leaving 8 bases between them.

A note on this clone: The DNA is left out, because the CDR3 cannot be placed on it with certainty; the CDR3 is given as TCRdb lists it. The rearrangement links TRBV19 to TRBJ1-5. The CDR3 sequence runs 15 residues, both termini included. Germline-derived CDR1 and CDR2 are LNHDA and SQIVND (reference sequence). CDR3 sequence: CATSVAGGTNQPQHF.

This chain links TRBV18 with TRBJ2-2; D not certain. This CDR3 is built from 13 residues. V was shortened by 2 bases and J by 6 bases, with 7 bases between the two germline ends. Germline lookup yields CDR1 KGHSH and CDR2 LQKENI. The CDR3 DNA is TGTGCCAGCTCACCAGAGAGATCCGGGGAGCTGTTTTTT. Translation: CASSPERSGELFF.

The V and J genes are TRBV9 and TRBJ2-2; TRBD2 agrees at 7 bases. Per the germline V gene, CDR1 is SGDLS and CDR2 is YYNGEE. Losses at the gene ends were 1 base for V and 7 bases for J; bases not matched to a gene: 13. The CDR3 has 17 amino acids. As DNA, the CDR3 is TGTGCCAGCAGCGTAATGTCGGGGGGTTTTCGGATCGGGGAGCTGTTTTTT. This gives the protein CASSVMSGGFRIGELFF. Full variable domain (missing parts from reference TRBV9 and TRBJ2-2): DSGVTQTPKHLITATGQRVTLRCSPRSGDLSVYWYQQSLDQGLQFLIQYYNGEERAKGNILERFSAQQFPDLHSELNLSSLELGDSALYFCASSVMSGGFRIGELFFGEGSRLTVL.

This clone showed up just a few times. The chain has TRBV29-1 and TRBJ1-3; no definite D call. From germline, CDR1 is SQVTM and CDR2 ANQGSEA. Trimming removed 5 bases from V and 0 bases from J, with 5 bases in between. The CDR3 is 12 residues long. The CDR3 is CSVSDSGNTIYF. The CDR3, as DNA: TGCAGCGTTTCAGACTCTGGAAACACCATATATTTT.

A few counts support this clone. The V call is TRBV4-2, the J call TRBJ2-2; D is possibly TRBD1 or TRBD2 (5 bases each). The germline V gene encodes CDR1 LGHNA and CDR2 YNFKEQ. Trimming cost V 0 bases and J 4 bases, with 6 bases left between them. CDR3 length: 14 amino acids. Here the CDR3 reads CASSQDGGTGELFF. CDR3 sequence (DNA): TGTGCCAGCAGCCAAGATGGGGGCACCGGGGAGCTGTTTTTT.

This clone was observed a few times. The V gene is TRBV7-9, the J gene TRBJ2-7, with D unclear. Germline V CDR1 and CDR2: SEHNR, FQNEAQ (reference sequence). V dropped 1 base and J dropped 2 bases, with 12 bases sitting between them. This CDR3 has 15 residues. CDR3: CASSLVSGLPYEQYF. The DNA for the CDR3 is TGTGCCAGCAGCTTAGTGTCCGGGCTCCCCTACGAGCAGTACTTC.

V usage is TRBV30 and J usage is TRBJ1-2; D gene ambiguous. The CDR3 runs 13 residues. CDR1 GTSNPN and CDR2 SVGIG come from the germline V gene (reference sequence). V lost 2 bases and J 2 bases, leaving 9 bases between the germline ends. DNA of the CDR3: TGTGCCTGGAGTTCGTCCTGGAACTATGGCTACACCTTC. Translated, it gives CAWSSSWNYGYTF.

A note on this clone: Other DNA variants within this sample encode the same CDR3. The genes are TRBV19 and TRBJ1-5; D gene uncertain. The CDR3 consists of 14 residues. Germline CDR1 LNHDA, CDR2 SQIVND (reference sequence). V was shortened by 4 bases and J by 1 base, with 8 bases between the two germline ends. The CDR3 loop reads CASSTLSSNQPQHF. As DNA, the CDR3 is TGTGCCAGTAGTACTCTCTCAAGCAATCAGCCCCAGCATTTT. Supplemented by reference TRBV19 and TRBJ1-5, the full variable domain reads DGGITQSPKYLFRKEGQNVTLSCEQNLNHDAMYWYRQDPGQGLRLIYYSQIVNDFQKGDIAEGYSVSREKKESFPLTVTSAQKNPTAFYLCASSTLSSNQPQHFGDGTRLSIL.

This clone appeared a few times. V gene TRBV7-2 combines with J gene TRBJ2-7; 8 nucleotides align to TRBD2. J was trimmed by 12 bases and V by 5 bases; bases with no gene match: 9. In germline, CDR1 is SGHTA, CDR2 FQGNSA. CDR3 size: 12 residues. The CDR3, as DNA: TGTGCCAGCAGCACTAGCGGAGGCGCCGCGTACTTC. It yields the protein CASSTSGGAAYF.

The gene calls are TRBV4-1 and TRBJ2-5; tentative D call: TRBD1 (6 bases). With 4 bases removed from V and 3 bases from J, the gap between germline ends came to 12 bases. This CDR3 has 14 residues. Germline values: CDR1 MGHRA, CDR2 YSYEKL. The CDR3: CASSRGTWEETQYF. As DNA, the CDR3 is TGCGCCAGCAGCCGGGGGACATGGGAAGAGACCCAGTACTTC.

On this clone itself: Other nucleotide sequences from this sample produce the same CDR3. The V and J genes are TRBV15 and TRBJ2-2, with D unclear. CDR3 size: 13 residues. CDR1 and CDR2 (germline): LNHNV, YYDKDF (reference sequence). Trimming pared 0 bases from V and 3 bases from J, leaving 2 bases between. The CDR3 region is CATSRDYTGELFF. The CDR3 nucleotides are TGTGCCACCAGCAGAGATTACACCGGGGAGCTGTTTTTT.

This chain uses TRBV2 with TRBJ1-2; D might be TRBD1 (5 bases). This CDR3 comprises 16 residues. Germline CDR1 SNHLY, CDR2 FYNNEI. V was clipped by 2 bases and J by 2 bases, with 15 bases between them. The CDR3 nucleotides are TGTGCCAGCAGTGAATCTGGTGGGACGGCCAACTATGGCTACACCTTC. Residues: CASSESGGTANYGYTF.

This chain joins TRBV11-2 and TRBJ2-2, with D unresolved. The V end was cut by 1 base, the J end by 2 bases, with 14 bases between. Germline loops: CDR1 SGHAT, CDR2 FQNNGV. The CDR3 runs 17 residues. The CDR3 spells CASSLASPTSNTGELFF. The CDR3 bases are TGTGCCAGCAGCTTAGCGAGCCCGACCTCCAACACCGGGGAGCTGTTTTTT.

CDR3 DNA sequence: TGTGCCAGCCGGACAGACGGGGAGCTGTTTTTT. Amino acid sequence: CASRTDGELFF. This chain joins TRBV6-5 and TRBJ2-2, with D possibly matching TRBD1 (6 bases). Trimming removed 8 bases at V and 7 bases at J, with 8 bases between. This CDR3 region has 11 residues. The germline V gene encodes CDR1 MNHEY and CDR2 SVGAGI.

This chain connects TRBV7-2 to TRBJ2-3; D is tentatively TRBD1 or TRBD2 (5 bases each). This CDR3 is built from 14 residues. CDR1 is SGHTA and CDR2 is FQGNSA in the germline V gene. V lost 3 bases to trimming and J lost 0 bases, with 7 bases between them. This CDR3 reads CASSLGDSTDTQYF. Written as DNA, the CDR3 is TGTGCCAGCAGCTTGGGGGACAGCACAGATACGCAGTATTTT.

This clone was seen only a few times. The chain combines TRBV27 with TRBJ1-2; D unclear. V lost 4 bases and J lost 7, with 16 bases in between. This CDR3 is built from 14 residues. CDR1 and CDR2 (germline): MNHEY, SMNVEV (reference sequence). The chain's CDR3 is CASSSPDGRSGYTF. The CDR3 nucleotides read TGTGCCAGCAGTTCACCCGACGGGAGGAGTGGCTACACCTTC.

The rearrangement joins TRBV6-1 to TRBJ1-2, with 7 bases matching TRBD1. Germline V gene lookup returns CDR1 MNHNS and CDR2 SASEGT. V lost 10 bases, J lost 6 bases, and 14 bases stayed unmatched. The CDR3 is 14 residues long. CDR3 DNA sequence: TGTGCCATATCGCGCAGGGGGTTTGAGGATGGCTACACCTTC. Amino acid sequence: CAISRRGFEDGYTF.

Concerning this clone itself: The identical CDR3 is also encoded by other nucleotide sequences in the sample. The gene calls are TRBV7-2 and TRBJ1-5, with TRBD1 matching 7 bases. The CDR3 covers 14 residues. Germline V gene sequence: CDR1 SGHTA, CDR2 FQGNSA. Trimming removed 4 bases from V and 4 bases from J; junction bases left unmatched: 4. The CDR3 sequence: CASSSQGGNQPQHF. DNA of the CDR3: TGTGCCAGCAGCTCCCAGGGGGGGAATCAGCCCCAGCATTTT.

V and J are TRBV18 and TRBJ2-1; 8 nucleotides match TRBD2. The length of the CDR3 is 15 residues. The V gene's germline CDR1 is KGHSH and CDR2 LQKENI. The trim removed 1 base at V and 5 bases at J, leaving 4 bases unmatched. This CDR3 is CASSPQGLGDNEQFF. In DNA form, the CDR3 reads TGTGCCAGCTCACCACAGGGACTAGGGGACAATGAGCAGTTCTTC.

This clone was seen more than once but under ten times. The chain is built from TRBV29-1 and TRBJ2-1, with 10 bases aligning to TRBD2. Per germline, CDR1 SQVTM and CDR2 ANQGSEA. Germline trimming cut 5 bases from V and 6 bases from J; bases unmatched to any gene: 10. The CDR3 consists of 15 residues. CDR3 in amino acids: CSVSQKAGGPNEQFF. In DNA form, the CDR3 reads TGCAGCGTTAGCCAGAAAGCGGGAGGGCCCAATGAGCAGTTCTTC.

Only a few counts were recorded for this clone. This chain joins TRBV7-3 and TRBJ2-1, with no clear D. V lost 5 bases, J lost 9 bases, and 11 bases lay in between. The CDR3 runs to 12 residues. CDR1 is SGHTA and CDR2 is FQGTGA in the germline V gene. DNA of the CDR3: TGTGCCAGCAGCATATCCGGCGGTGAGCAGTTCTTC. The encoded protein is CASSISGGEQFF. Using reference TRBV7-3 and TRBJ2-1 for the parts outside the CDR3, the full variable domain is GAGVSQTPSNKVTEKGKYVELRCDPISGHTALYWYRQSLGQGPEFLIYFQGTGAADDSGLPNDRFFAVRPEGSVSTLKIQRTERGDSAVYLCASSISGGEQFFGPGTRLTVL.

This clone has a handful of counts. This chain connects TRBV7-2 to TRBJ2-7, with TRBD1 identical over 7 bases. Germline trimming cut 1 base from V and 1 base from J; bases unmatched to any gene: 1. Germline assignment: CDR1 SGHTA and CDR2 FQGNSA. The CDR3 extends over 14 amino acids. CDR3 sequence (DNA): TGTGCCAGCAGCTTAGACAGGGGATCCTACGAGCAGTACTTC. Encoded protein: CASSLDRGSYEQYF.